These 28 T cell receptor beta chains share one sample of origin, sequenced in a study of cytomegalovirus exposure and HLA in healthy donors (dated by TCRdb to about 2017). The library was built by means of the immunoSEQ multiplex PCR assay. A mixture of 60 forward primers for TCR Vbeta segments and 13 reverse primers for TCR Jbeta segments was used in the multiplex PCR. TCRdb's version of the immuneACCESS table is confined to in-frame rearrangements and falls short of the full clone set. An unresolved V gene accounts for under half of the shortfall where checked; the remainder is of unknown origin. In all, the sample holds 90,000 to 150,000 clones, and about 8% of those were seen once. In total, the top ten clones hold 5% to 6.5% of the sample. The material sequenced was PBMCs. The receptors here all came from a middle-aged woman in good health and CMV-seropositive.

V and J are TRBV15 and TRBJ2-1; 9 nucleotides align to TRBD2. With 0 bases clipped from V and 8 bases from J, the junction kept 8 bases outside the gene matches. From germline, CDR1 is LNHNV and CDR2 YYDKDF (reference sequence). The CDR3 has 16 amino acids. The CDR3 here is CATSRDLAGVGDEQFF. CDR3 bases: TGTGCCACCAGCAGAGATTTAGCGGGGGTAGGCGATGAGCAGTTCTTC.

This clone was counted between two and nine times. The rearrangement uses TRBV15 and TRBJ2-7; TRBD2 aligns across 7 bases. CDR3 size: 16 residues. V dropped 5 bases and J dropped 3; count of bases not matched to a gene: 13. CDR1 and CDR2 from the germline V gene are LNHNV and YYDKDF (reference sequence). The CDR3 protein is CATSPSLGGTYYEQYF. The CDR3 bases are TGTGCCACCAGCCCTAGCCTGGGGGGGACCTACTACGAGCAGTACTTC.

This clone has ten or more counts. V and J are TRBV7-2 and TRBJ2-1, with TRBD2 as a possible D gene (6 bases). From germline, CDR1 is SGHTA and CDR2 FQGNSA. The CDR3 is 15 amino acids. The ends were cut back, 2 bases at V and 7 bases at J, with 15 bases in the middle. CDR3 sequence (DNA): TGTGCCAGCAGCTTACAGGGACTCGGGGTGAATGAGCAGTTCTTC. This codes for CASSLQGLGVNEQFF. Drawing the rest from reference TRBV7-2 and TRBJ2-1, the complete variable domain is GAGVSQSPSNKVTEKGKDVELRCDPISGHTALYWYRQSLGQGLEFLIYFQGNSAPDKSGLPSDRFSAERTGGSVSTLTIQRTQQEDSAVYLCASSLQGLGVNEQFFGPGTRLTVL.

This clone was counted a few times. V and J are TRBV27 and TRBJ2-5; D may be TRBD1 (6 bases). V was cut by 10 bases and J by 5 bases, with 14 bases left in between. CDR3 length: 12 residues. The germline gives CDR1 MNHEY, CDR2 SMNVEV (reference sequence). CDR3 region: CATGQGMETQYF. Written as DNA, the CDR3 is TGTGCCACCGGTCAGGGGATGGAGACCCAGTACTTC.

This clone was seen a handful of times. The gene calls are TRBV6-4 and TRBJ2-7; 14 bases match TRBD2. J gave up 6 bases and V 0 bases, and 1 base lay outside the gene matches. Germline V gene data show CDR1 as MRHNA and CDR2 as SNTAGT. The CDR3 consists of 15 residues. Here the CDR3 reads CASSDSTSGGAEQYF. The DNA of the CDR3 is TGTGCCAGCAGTGACTCGACTAGCGGGGGGGCCGAGCAGTACTTC.

V gene TRBV2 combines with J gene TRBJ2-5; 7 bases are shared with TRBD1. The V gene end was trimmed by 6 bases and the J gene end by 4 bases; junction bases not matched to a gene: 8. Germline V gene data show CDR1 as SNHLY and CDR2 as FYNNEI. CDR3 length: 14 amino acids. CDR3 coding DNA: TGTGCCAGCAGCGCACAAACAGGGGTAGAGACCCAGTACTTC. Amino acid sequence: CASSAQTGVETQYF.

This clone was seen a handful of times. The chain links TRBV5-1 to TRBJ1-2; 11 bases align to TRBD1. V gave up 3 bases and J gave up 7 bases; unmatched junction bases: 11. Germline CDR1 is SGHRS and CDR2 is YFSETQ. The CDR3 sequence is 16 residues long. The CDR3 region is CASSSGQGAAISGYTF. The DNA for the CDR3 is TGCGCCAGCAGCTCCGGACAGGGGGCTGCTATATCTGGCTACACCTTC.

The chain uses TRBV5-1 and TRBJ2-7; 7 positions match TRBD1. Germline CDR1 is SGHRS and CDR2 is YFSETQ. This CDR3 has 17 amino acids. The V gene end was trimmed by 4 bases and the J gene end by 1 base; junction bases not matched to a gene: 14. CDR3 sequence reads: CASSIGTEAKFSYEQYF. DNA for the CDR3: TGCGCCAGCAGCATCGGGACAGAGGCGAAATTTTCCTACGAGCAGTACTTC.

This clone was found a few times. The chain combines TRBV6-5 with TRBJ2-2, with 7 bases aligning to TRBD1. The CDR3 is 14 residues long. Unmatched junction bases numbered 3, after V lost 5 bases and J lost 3 bases. Germline loops: CDR1 MNHEY, CDR2 SVGAGI. Here the CDR3 DNA reads TGTGCCAGCAGTGATCAGGGGGACACCGGGGAGCTGTTTTTT. Protein: CASSDQGDTGELFF.

This chain joins TRBV19 and TRBJ2-1, with 12 positions matching TRBD1. The CDR3 runs 16 residues. Germline CDR1 reads LNHDA; CDR2 reads SQIVND (reference sequence). Unmatched junction bases numbered 2, after V lost 0 bases and J lost 5 bases. CDR3 protein: CASSIDGTGGHNEQFF. DNA for the CDR3: TGTGCCAGTAGTATAGATGGGACAGGGGGCCACAATGAGCAGTTCTTC.

There are a few counts of this clone. The gene calls are TRBV7-8 and TRBJ1-5; 10 bases are a match to TRBD1. The CDR3 covers 16 residues. V lost 3 bases and J lost 4; bases outside the gene matches: 6. The germline CDR1 and CDR2 sequences are SGHVS and FQNEAQ. The CDR3 region is CASSFRDRGGNQPQHF. As DNA, the CDR3 is TGTGCCAGCAGCTTTAGGGACAGGGGAGGTAATCAGCCCCAGCATTTT.

The CDR3 DNA follows: TGTGCCAGCAGCAGGGCGAAAGGAGAGACCCAGTACTTC. Its protein product is CASSRAKGETQYF. The chain joins TRBV6-5 to TRBJ2-5; maybe TRBD1 (5 bases). The length of the CDR3 is 13 residues. CDR1 is MNHEY and CDR2 is SVGAGI in the germline V gene. V was cut by 6 bases and J by 4 bases, with 12 bases left in between.

The chain joins TRBV7-2 to TRBJ2-7, with TRBD1 matching over 8 bases. The CDR3 is 15 residues long. Trimming cost V 5 bases and J 3 bases; bases outside gene matches: 9. The germline V gene has CDR1 SGHTA and CDR2 FQGNSA. Here the CDR3 reads CASSNSDRESYEQYF. Written as DNA, the CDR3 is TGTGCCAGCAGCAACTCGGACAGGGAAAGCTACGAGCAGTACTTC.

This chain joins TRBV5-1 and TRBJ2-7; a possible D gene is TRBD1 (5 bases). The CDR3 loop spans 13 amino acids. The V and J ends lost 2 bases and 7 bases respectively, with 13 bases between them. Germline values: CDR1 SGHRS, CDR2 YFSETQ. In nucleotides, the CDR3 is TGCGCCAGCAGCTTCCGAGTAGGGGTTGAGCAGTACTTC. It specifies CASSFRVGVEQYF.

This clone was detected a few times. The V call is TRBV18, the J call TRBJ1-2, with unresolved D. Germline V gene data show CDR1 as KGHSH and CDR2 as LQKENI. CDR3 length: 14 amino acids. The V end was cut by 1 base, the J end by 1 base, with 7 bases between. CDR3 loop: CASSPREFNYGYTF. DNA of the CDR3: TGTGCCAGCTCACCACGAGAATTTAACTATGGCTACACCTTC.

This chain links TRBV29-1 with TRBJ2-3, with no clear D. The germline gives CDR1 SQVTM, CDR2 ANQGSEA. V was trimmed by 6 bases and J by 0 bases, leaving 13 bases between them. CDR3 length: 14 amino acids. CDR3 loop: CSVDLVASTDTQYF. CDR3 sequence (DNA): TGCAGCGTCGATCTCGTGGCTAGCACAGATACGCAGTATTTT.

The chain recombines TRBV28 with TRBJ2-7, with a tentative D call TRBD2 (5 bases). Germline-derived CDR1 and CDR2 are MDHEN and SYDVKM. Trimming removed 5 bases at V and 4 bases at J, with 9 bases between. The CDR3 has 12 residues. For the CDR3, the DNA is TGTGCCAGCAGTGCCACTAGATACGAGCAGTACTTC. Amino acid sequence: CASSATRYEQYF.

This clone appeared a few times. The chain recombines TRBV5-6 with TRBJ2-1; 9 bases match TRBD2. CDR3 size: 16 residues. Trimming at V came to 4 bases and at J to 1 base, leaving 6 bases not matched to a gene. Germline V CDR1 and CDR2: SGHDT, YYEEEE. Written as DNA, the CDR3 is TGTGCCAGCAGCATAGCGGGGGAATATTCCTACAATGAGCAGTTCTTC. Translating gives CASSIAGEYSYNEQFF.

This clone appeared a few times. The chain uses TRBV6-1 and TRBJ2-7; 11 bases are shared with TRBD1. Germline V gene sequence: CDR1 MNHNS, CDR2 SASEGT. The CDR3 is 15 residues long. V trimming: 0 bases; J trimming: 3 bases; junction bases outside the gene matches: 1. The CDR3 loop reads CASSEAGTGGYEQYF. In nucleotides, the CDR3 is TGTGCCAGCAGTGAAGCGGGGACAGGGGGCTACGAGCAGTACTTC.

This clone was recorded a few times. This sample also contains other DNA sequences that code for the same CDR3. The chain is built from TRBV5-1 and TRBJ1-3; the D gene is possibly TRBD1 (5 bases). The V end lost 2 bases, the J end lost 0 bases, and 9 bases lay between the germline ends. Per germline, CDR1 SGHRS and CDR2 YFSETQ. CDR3 length: 15 residues. CDR3 residues: CASSFTGASGNTIYF. The CDR3 DNA reads TGCGCCAGCAGCTTTACAGGCGCCTCTGGAAACACCATATATTTT.

This clone was picked up a small number of times. The chain recombines TRBV6-6 with TRBJ1-2, with D hard to call. Germline V lookup: CDR1 MNHNY, CDR2 SVGAGI (reference sequence). Trimming pared 6 bases from V and 1 base from J, leaving 15 bases between. The CDR3 is 15 residues long. The CDR3 nucleotides are TGTGCCAGCAGAAAGAGAGGAGTGGGTAACTATGGCTACACCTTC. Translated, it gives CASRKRGVGNYGYTF.

The chain recombines TRBV28 with TRBJ1-6, with TRBD1 matching 7 bases. Losses at the gene ends were 5 bases for V and 9 bases for J; bases not matched to a gene: 7. The CDR3 contains 14 residues. Germline V gene sequence: CDR1 MDHEN, CDR2 SYDVKM. Here the CDR3 reads CASSIAGGSSPLHF. The DNA for the CDR3 is TGTGCCAGCAGTATCGCAGGGGGTAGTTCACCCCTCCACTTT.

The rearrangement links TRBV29-1 to TRBJ1-1; TRBD1 is a possible D gene (6 bases). Deletions cut 4 bases from V and 4 bases from J, with 16 bases between. CDR3 length: 14 residues. Germline CDR1 is SQVTM and CDR2 is ANQGSEA. The DNA of the CDR3 is TGCAGCGTTGCGGCAGGGGCAAAATTCACTGAAGCTTTCTTT. The encoded protein is CSVAAGAKFTEAFF.

This clone has only a few counts. The chain uses TRBV30 and TRBJ2-5; 7 bases fit TRBD1. V was pared by 5 bases and J by 5 bases, with 5 bases of the junction left unmatched. CDR3 size: 12 residues. CDR1 is GTSNPN and CDR2 is SVGIG in the germline V gene (reference sequence). The chain's CDR3 is CAWDRVRETQYF. CDR3 nucleotides: TGTGCCTGGGACAGGGTGAGGGAGACCCAGTACTTC.

The chain recombines TRBV6-5 with TRBJ1-1, with no clear D. Looked up from germline, CDR1 is MNHEY and CDR2 is SVGAGI. Trimming cost V 2 bases and J 1 base, with 8 bases left between them. The CDR3 spans 14 residues. The CDR3 sequence: CASSYRHRNTEAFF. CDR3 DNA sequence: TGTGCCAGCAGTTACAGACACCGGAACACTGAAGCTTTCTTT.

This clone occurred a few times. CDR3 region: CAWSVGGTAKETQYF. The CDR3 DNA follows: TGTGCCTGGAGTGTAGGCGGGACAGCCAAAGAGACCCAGTACTTC. The rearrangement uses TRBV30 and TRBJ2-5, with D possibly matching TRBD1 (7 bases). From germline, CDR1 is GTSNPN and CDR2 SVGIG (reference sequence). Between the trimmed V and J ends, which lost 0 bases and 3 bases, there was a span of 14 bases. The CDR3 spans 15 residues.

The chain employs TRBV9 and TRBJ2-7, with D possibly TRBD2 on 7 matching bases. Trimming pared 0 bases from V and 9 bases from J, leaving 16 bases between. The CDR3 spans 14 residues. From germline, CDR1 is SGDLS and CDR2 YYNGEE. The CDR3 bases are TGTGCCAGCAGCGTAGGGCTAGGGGGGGCCGGGCAGTACTTC. This encodes CASSVGLGGAGQYF.

The chain uses TRBV5-1 and TRBJ2-1; tentatively, D is TRBD1 (5 bases). With 0 bases removed from V and 0 bases from J, the gap between germline ends came to 7 bases. The CDR3 contains 15 residues. From germline, CDR1 is SGHRS and CDR2 YFSETQ. The CDR3 DNA follows: TGCGCCAGCAGCTTGGGTCAGGGCTCCTACAATGAGCAGTTCTTC. Its protein is CASSLGQGSYNEQFF.